This is a list of T cell receptor beta chains from one sample in a study of patients and donors after allogeneic stem cell transplantation. Each CDR3 protein is one row after TCRdb ran MiXCR on the RT-PCR reads. The table records under 200,000 distinct CDR3 sequences, about 24% of them present only once. Sequenced sample: blood, either unsorted or a sorted T cell fraction (not recorded which). The receptors come from a human donor who was either an allogeneic HSCT recipient or a stem cell or donor lymphocyte infusion donor (not recorded which). It is not recorded whose cells these are; they may come from a transplant donor. CDR3s include the opening cysteine and the closing phenylalanine or tryptophan. The D gene is left open where the match is weak. Expanded clones get a size class; other rows say once, few or many, or leave the size out.

d_call	v_call	clone_size	j_call	cdr3_aa	cdr3_nt
NA	TRBV4-1	NA	TRBJ1-1	CASSQVQLQGWATEAFF	TGCGCCAGCAGCCAAGTTCAATTACAGGGTTGGGCCACTGAAGCTTTCTTT
TRBD1	TRBV7-2	few	TRBJ1-2	CASSFGTGVLYYYGYTF	TGTGCCAGCAGCTTCGGGACAGGGGTTCTGTATTACTATGGCTACACCTTC
TRBD2	TRBV7-9	NA	TRBJ2-1	CASSSAGLAGYLSYNEQFF	TGTGCCAGCAGCTCAGCCGGACTAGCGGGGTACCTCTCCTACAATGAGCAGTTCTTC
NA	TRBV5-1	few	TRBJ1-3	CASSLRSDGNTIYF	TGCGCCAGCAGCTTGAGGTCAGACGGAAACACCATATATTTT
NA	TRBV5-1	NA	TRBJ1-3	CASSLYYGVDGNTIYF	TGCGCCAGCAGCTTGTATTACGGGGTTGATGGAAACACCATATATTTT
NA	TRBV11-2	few	TRBJ1-6	CASSRRALYYNSPLHF	TGTGCCAGCAGCCGCAGGGCTTTATACTATAATTCACCCCTCCACTTT
TRBD2	TRBV2	few	TRBJ2-7	CASSEASGLASQVEQYF	TGTGCCAGCAGTGAAGCGAGCGGACTAGCCAGCCAAGTCGAGCAGTACTTC
NA	TRBV12-3/TRBV12-4	NA	TRBJ2-3	CASSFIGSTDTQYF	TGTGCCAGCAGTTTTATAGGGTCCACAGATACGCAGTATTTT
NA	TRBV12-3/TRBV12-4	NA	TRBJ2-3	CASTRGADTQYF	TGTGCCAGCACCAGGGGGGCAGATACGCAGTATTTT
NA	TRBV15	once	TRBJ2-5	CATSRDRNSQETQYF	TGTGCCACCAGCAGAGATCGTAACTCACAAGAGACCCAGTACTTC
NA	TRBV2	few	TRBJ2-7	CASSVYEQYF	TGTGCCAGTTCCGTCTACGAGCAGTACTTC
NA	TRBV12-3/TRBV12-4	NA	TRBJ2-4	CASSPDRLGNVQYF	TGTGCCAGCAGTCCTGACAGGTTGGGAAACGTTCAGTACTTC
NA	TRBV12-3/TRBV12-4	few	TRBJ1-2	CASSLTVENGYTF	TGTGCCAGCAGTTTAACAGTGGAGAATGGCTACACCTTC
TRBD1	TRBV29-1	few	TRBJ2-1	CSVGDRVRTYNEQFF	TGCAGCGTCGGGGACAGAGTACGTACCTACAATGAGCAGTTCTTC
NA	TRBV29-1	NA	TRBJ1-2	CSVGVELDRGYTF	TGCAGCGTTGGGGTGGAACTGGACCGTGGCTACACCTTC
NA	TRBV3-1	NA	TRBJ2-1	CASSQARSSYNEQFF	TGTGCCAGCAGCCAAGCGCGGAGCTCCTACAATGAGCAGTTCTTC
NA	TRBV6-6	few	TRBJ1-1	CASTHDPHSWGGTEAFF	TGTGCCAGCACCCACGATCCTCATTCATGGGGTGGTACTGAAGCTTTCTTT
NA	TRBV6-5	few	TRBJ1-6	CASSYSNSQGYSYNSPLHF	TGTGCCAGCAGTTACTCGAATTCGCAGGGCTACTCCTATAATTCACCCCTCCACTTT
NA	TRBV25-1	few	TRBJ1-6	CASSARHASYNSPLHF	TGTGCCAGCAGTGCCCGACACGCCTCCTATAATTCACCCCTCCACTTT
NA	TRBV7-9	NA	TRBJ1-2	CASSLAPRGQGYGYTF	TGTGCCAGCAGCTTAGCCCCCCGGGGGCAGGGCTATGGCTACACCTTC
NA	TRBV7-9	NA	TRBJ1-1	CASSTRRRRNTEAFF	TGTGCCAGCAGCACACGCAGAAGACGGAATACTGAAGCTTTCTTT
NA	TRBV12-3/TRBV12-4	few	TRBJ2-2	CASRAQGNTGELFF	TGTGCCAGCAGGGCACAGGGGAACACCGGGGAGCTGTTTTTT
TRBD1	TRBV7-8	few	TRBJ1-1	CASSPRRAGGFFSEAFF	TGTGCCAGCAGCCCACGGAGAGCAGGGGGCTTCTTCTCTGAAGCTTTCTTT
NA	TRBV12-3/TRBV12-4	few	TRBJ1-2	CASSTLGGNYGYTF	TGTGCCAGCAGTACCCTGGGGGGGAACTATGGCTACACCTTC
NA	TRBV20-1	few	TRBJ1-1	CSARDPFGVGTEAFF	TGCAGTGCTAGAGATCCATTCGGGGTTGGAACTGAAGCTTTCTTT
NA	TRBV12-3/TRBV12-4	many	TRBJ1-2	CASSLSGLGFHYGYTF	TGTGCCAGCAGTTTAAGTGGTTTGGGGTTTCACTATGGCTACACCTTC
NA	TRBV7-2	NA	TRBJ2-5	CASSLPYQETQYF	TGTGCCAGCAGCCTTCCTTACCAAGAGACCCAGTACTTC
TRBD1	TRBV30	few	TRBJ1-5	CAWTPQGAYHSNQPQHF	TGTGCCTGGACCCCACAGGGGGCTTACCATAGCAATCAGCCCCAGCATTTT
TRBD1	TRBV7-9	NA	TRBJ1-6	CASSLTTGVDSPLHF	TGTGCCAGCAGCTTAACGACAGGGGTGGATTCACCCCTCCACTTT
NA	TRBV19	NA	TRBJ1-1	CASSKTGNTEAFF	TGTGCCAGTAGTAAGACAGGGAACACTGAAGCTTTCTTT
NA	TRBV12-3/TRBV12-4	few	TRBJ1-1	CASTGGGTEAFF	TGTGCCAGCACCGGAGGGGGCACTGAAGCTTTCTTT
NA	TRBV7-3	NA	TRBJ1-1	CASSLPGVNTEAFF	TGTGCCAGCAGCCTCCCAGGGGTGAACACTGAAGCTTTCTTT
NA	TRBV5-1	once	TRBJ2-7	CASSHGVGVQYF	TGCGCCAGCAGCCACGGGGTAGGCGTGCAGTACTTC
NA	TRBV20-1	few	TRBJ2-2	CSASRGGWTGELFF	TGCAGTGCTAGCAGGGGAGGTTGGACCGGGGAGCTGTTTTTT
NA	TRBV29-1	NA	TRBJ2-5	CSVEIAGWLETQYF	TGCAGCGTTGAAATCGCAGGGTGGTTGGAGACCCAGTACTTC
TRBD1	TRBV25-1	few	TRBJ2-7	CASSLRTGGEQYF	TGTGCCAGCAGTTTACGGACAGGGGGCGAGCAGTACTTC
NA	TRBV6-5	NA	TRBJ2-7	CASSDLGEQYF	TGTGCCAGCAGTGACCTGGGCGAGCAGTACTTC
NA	TRBV20-1	few	TRBJ2-1	CSATGTPWWNEQFF	TGCAGTGCCACTGGGACCCCATGGTGGAATGAGCAGTTCTTC
TRBD2	TRBV20-1	once	TRBJ2-7	CSARLAGVEQYF	TGCAGTGCCAGACTAGCGGGAGTCGAGCAGTACTTC
NA	TRBV7-3	NA	TRBJ1-6	CASSSGTAYNSPLHF	TGTGCCAGCAGCTCCGGGACGGCTTATAATTCACCCCTCCACTTT
TRBD2	TRBV5-1	NA	TRBJ2-5	CASSLASGGGQETQYF	TGCGCCAGCAGCTTGGCCAGCGGGGGAGGTCAAGAGACCCAGTACTTC
NA	TRBV15	NA	TRBJ2-3	CATSRGQDQGTQYF	TGTGCCACCAGCAGAGGACAGGACCAGGGTACGCAGTATTTT
NA	TRBV5-1	NA	TRBJ2-5	CASSLQGFGETQYF	TGCGCCAGCAGCCTTCAGGGCTTCGGGGAGACCCAGTACTTC
NA	TRBV4-3	many	TRBJ1-4	CASSQDLYGEGDEKLFF	TGCGCCAGCAGCCAAGATCTTTATGGGGAAGGGGACGAAAAACTGTTTTTT
TRBD2	TRBV12-3/TRBV12-4	NA	TRBJ2-5	CASSLEGGAQYF	TGTGCCAGCAGTTTGGAGGGAGGGGCCCAGTACTTC
TRBD1	TRBV6-5	many	TRBJ1-1	CASTGTRTGLRAEAFF	TGTGCCAGCACCGGAACCCGGACAGGGCTGAGGGCTGAAGCTTTCTTT
NA	TRBV21-1	many	TRBJ2-1	CASSKDTRGGIEQFF	TGTGCCAGCAGCAAAGACACGCGGGGGGGCATTGAGCAGTTCTTC
TRBD1	TRBV5-1	NA	TRBJ1-1	CASSGTTGFGEAFF	TGCGCCAGCAGCGGAACGACAGGGTTCGGTGAAGCTTTCTTT
TRBD2	TRBV28	NA	TRBJ2-1	CASRETGTSGNNEQFF	TGTGCCAGCAGGGAAACCGGGACTAGCGGTAACAATGAGCAGTTCTTC
NA	TRBV5-1	few	TRBJ2-2	CASRRQETANTGELFF	TGCGCCAGCAGAAGGCAGGAGACAGCGAACACCGGGGAGCTGTTTTTT